This T cell receptor (beta chain) was profiled in a study of tumor-infiltrating lymphocytes in primary liver carcinoma. Germline CDR1 is MNHEY and CDR2 is SVGEGT. The length of the CDR3 is 13 residues. TCR beta cDNA came from around 500 ng total RNA, primed with a constant-region primer. The TCR beta library was amplified through three nested multiplex PCR rounds in a modified ARM-PCR procedure. A C-beta reverse primer and TRBV1-TRBV30 forward primers served in each of the first two PCR rounds, at about 10 cycles apiece. From the multiplex PCR reads, TCRdb called clonotypes with MiXCR, one entry per CDR3 protein. This sample yields about 110,000 distinct CDR3 sequences, of which about four fifths are seen a single time; 15% to 20% belongs to the top ten. Only one count was recorded for this clonotype. The junction differs from germline at one of its ends, possibly a read error. Without any cell sorting, roughly 20-32 mg of bulk tissue yielded co-extracted RNA and DNA. Five distinct regions per tumor were sampled.

Sequenced sample: liver tumor tissue from sampling region 3. The subset is: tumor region T3, left-lateral pole. The TCR was taken from a man aged 35-49 years with primary liver carcinoma and hepatitis B virus infection. The gene calls are TRBV6-2 or TRBV6-3 and TRBJ2-7; D not resolved. This CDR3 is CASSYEVQYEQYF. The CDR3 DNA reads as TGTGCCAGCAGCTACGAGGTACAATACGAACAGTACTTC.